What follows are 19 T cell receptor beta chains derived from one specimen sequenced in a study of T-cell reconstitution after alpha-beta-depleted transplantation in children. The authors prepared the TCRbeta library with unique molecular identifiers. TCRdb reanalysed the PCR reads using MiXCR and keeps one entry per CDR3 protein. The sample lists some 200,000 distinct CDR3 sequences, 13% to 15% occurring once. The specimen was PBMCs from the stem cell graft donor, collected from the stem cell graft. These receptors were collected from a human donor who donated a stem cell graft to a child with acute lymphoblastic leukemia.

This clonotype appeared many times. The chain's CDR3 is CACRTVSSYEQYF. The CDR3 region has the DNA TGTGCCTGCCGGACAGTGAGCTCCTACGAGCAGTACTTC. The J gene is TRBJ2-7, the V gene TRBV30; D is perhaps TRBD1 (6 bases). The CDR3 runs to 13 residues. The V end was cut by 6 bases, the J end by 0 bases, with 12 bases between. The germline V gene encodes CDR1 GTSNPN and CDR2 SVGIG (reference sequence).

This clonotype was counted at least ten times. The chain is built from TRBV7-8 and TRBJ1-5; no clear D gene. The CDR3 consists of 17 residues. V lost 4 bases to trimming and J lost 4 bases, with 20 bases between them. Germline-derived CDR1 and CDR2 are SGHVS and FQNEAQ. The CDR3 region is CASSYFSFGSKNQPQHF. CDR3 coding DNA: TGTGCCAGCAGCTACTTTTCTTTTGGGAGTAAGAATCAGCCCCAGCATTTT.

This clonotype showed up just a few times. The CDR3 loop reads CASIPRPTPGGQPQHF. The CDR3 coding sequence is TGCGCCAGCATACCACGCCCGACACCCGGTGGTCAGCCCCAGCATTTT. The chain combines TRBV5-1 with TRBJ1-5; no reliable D call. Germline CDR1 SGHRS, CDR2 YFSETQ. The V and J ends lost 6 bases and 6 bases respectively, with 22 bases between them. The CDR3 sequence is 16 residues long.

The table lists this clonotype with many counts. The chain joins TRBV5-1 to TRBJ2-6; D not certain. The CDR3 has 17 residues. Germline CDR1 is SGHRS and CDR2 is YFSETQ. V shed 2 bases and J shed 1 base, with 13 bases lying between them. CDR3 sequence (DNA): TGCGCCAGCAGCTTCGGGTCTACCTTATCTGGGGCCAACGTCCTGACTTTC. It codes for CASSFGSTLSGANVLTF.

Many counts were recorded for this clonotype. The chain combines TRBV5-1 with TRBJ2-1; TRBD2 matches at 12 bases. Germline CDR1 reads SGHRS; CDR2 reads YFSETQ. This CDR3 comprises 15 residues. V was pared by 1 base and J by 9 bases, with 5 bases of the junction left unmatched. The CDR3 spells CASSLIRTSGTEQFF. Here the CDR3 DNA reads TGCGCCAGCAGCTTGATACGGACTAGCGGGACTGAGCAGTTCTTC.

Ten or more counts support this clonotype. Its ends do not fully match the called genes, so a read error is possible. The J gene is TRBJ2-2, the V gene TRBV10-1; D may be TRBD2 (6 bases). The length of the CDR3 is 17 residues. CDR1 is WNHNN, CDR2 SYGVQD, per germline (reference sequence). For the CDR3, the DNA is TGCGCCAGCAGTGAGTCAGTAACGGGAGCGAACGCCGGGGAGCTGTTTTTT. Its protein is CASSESVTGANAGELFF.

This rearrangement joins TRBV19 to TRBJ2-3; D is undetermined. The CDR3 is 13 residues long. V dropped 6 bases and J dropped 1 base, with 8 bases sitting between them. Germline CDR1 is LNHDA and CDR2 is SQIVND (reference sequence). The chain's CDR3 is CASRMVRTDTQYF. Here the CDR3 DNA reads TGTGCCAGTAGAATGGTACGCACAGATACGCAGTATTTT.

Ten or more counts support this clonotype. V gene TRBV5-1 combines with J gene TRBJ2-5; D is unclear. Trimming took off 4 bases at V and 4 bases at J, with 14 bases between the two ends. The germline V gene has CDR1 SGHRS and CDR2 YFSETQ. The CDR3 sequence is 14 residues long. CDR3 DNA sequence: TGCGCCAGCAGCCCGCGCGTGGTGGGAGAGACCCAGTACTTC. It yields the protein CASSPRVVGETQYF. Looking up the rest from reference TRBV5-1 and TRBJ2-5 gives the full variable domain: KAGVTQTPRYLIKTRGQQVTLSCSPISGHRSVSWYQQTPGQGLQFLFEYFSETQRNKGNFPGRFSGRQFSNSRSEMNVSTLELGDSALYLCASSPRVVGETQYFGPGTRLLVL.

In this sample, this clonotype turned up many times. DNA for the CDR3: TGCAGTGCTAGAGAGACCAGCACAGATACGCAGTATTTT. Translated, it gives CSARETSTDTQYF. The gene calls are TRBV20-1 and TRBJ2-3; D is undetermined. CDR3 size: 13 residues. Germline assignment: CDR1 DFQATT and CDR2 SNEGSKA (reference sequence). The V and J ends lost 0 bases and 0 bases respectively, with 4 bases between them.

This clonotype was counted ten times or more. This chain joins TRBV12-3 or TRBV12-4 and TRBJ1-1, with a weak D call TRBD1 (5 bases). V was pared by 0 bases and J by 9 bases, with 11 bases between. The CDR3 has 13 residues. The CDR3: CASSLARGTKAFF. The CDR3 DNA is TGTGCCAGCAGTTTAGCCCGGGGGACCAAAGCTTTCTTT.

There are a few counts of this clonotype. CDR3 sequence reads: CASRPGQGKLKEFHEQYF. For the CDR3, the DNA is TGTGCCAGCAGGCCGGGACAGGGGAAATTAAAGGAGTTCCACGAGCAGTACTTC. The chain links TRBV11-2 to TRBJ2-7, with 10 positions matching TRBD1. With 6 bases clipped from V and 5 bases from J, the junction kept 19 bases outside the gene matches. Germline CDR1 is SGHAT and CDR2 is FQNNGV. The CDR3 runs to 18 residues.

There are many counts of this clonotype. The V call is TRBV6-5, the J call TRBJ1-4; perhaps TRBD1 as D (6 bases). Germline CDR1 is MNHEY and CDR2 is SVGAGI. The CDR3 has 15 amino acids. V gave up 0 bases and J gave up 7 bases, with 12 bases separating them. CDR3 sequence (DNA): TGTGCCAGCAGTTACTCAGGGCAGGGGAGTGAAAAACTGTTTTTT. It specifies CASSYSGQGSEKLFF.

This clonotype was recorded many times. The J gene is TRBJ2-5, the V gene TRBV5-1; D uncertain. This CDR3 is built from 15 residues. Per germline, CDR1 SGHRS and CDR2 YFSETQ. V lost 0 bases, J lost 1 base, and 10 bases lay in between. The CDR3 protein is CASSLEGSAQETQYF. For the CDR3, the DNA is TGCGCCAGCAGCTTGGAAGGGTCAGCCCAAGAGACCCAGTACTTC.

The sample holds many counts of this clonotype. The V gene is TRBV5-4, the J gene TRBJ2-6; 14 nucleotides match TRBD2. The CDR3 length is 19 residues. Germline V gene data show CDR1 as SGHNT and CDR2 as YYREEE (reference sequence). Trimming took 1 base from V and 0 from J; bases not matched to a gene: 3. The CDR3 region is CASSLQGLAGDSGANVLTF. The CDR3 DNA is TGTGCCAGCAGCTTGCAGGGACTAGCGGGAGACTCTGGGGCCAACGTCCTGACTTTC. Full variable domain (outside the CDR3, taken from reference TRBV5-4 and TRBJ2-6): ETGVTQSPTHLIKTRGQQVTLRCSSQSGHNTVSWYQQALGQGPQFIFQYYREEENGRGNFPPRFSGLQFPNYSSELNVNALELDDSALYLCASSLQGLAGDSGANVLTFGAGSRLTVL.

The sample holds many counts of this clonotype. This chain links TRBV20-1 with TRBJ2-1; D uncertain. CDR1 DFQATT and CDR2 SNEGSKA come from the germline V gene (reference sequence). The ends were cut back, 7 bases at V and 6 bases at J, with 16 bases in the middle. The CDR3 sequence is 13 residues long. CDR3 in amino acids: CSESSTYSNEQFF. The CDR3 coding sequence is TGCAGTGAGAGTAGCACCTATTCCAATGAGCAGTTCTTC.

The V gene is TRBV18, the J gene TRBJ2-7, with 10 bases that match TRBD2. Trimming took 2 bases from V and 1 from J; bases not matched to a gene: 2. CDR1 and CDR2 from the germline V gene are KGHSH and LQKENI. The CDR3 consists of 15 residues. For the CDR3, the DNA is TGTGCCAGCTCACCAGGACTAGCGGAATCCTACGAGCAGTACTTC. Translation: CASSPGLAESYEQYF.

This clonotype was recorded many times. The J gene is TRBJ1-5, the V gene TRBV11-2, with D possibly TRBD1 on 6 matching bases. Trimming shortened V by 6 bases and J by 4 bases, and 13 bases separated the two germline ends. CDR1 and CDR2 (germline): SGHAT, FQNNGV. This CDR3 comprises 14 residues. In DNA form, the CDR3 reads TGTGCCAGCAGTCCAACGACAGGTAATCAGCCCCAGCATTTT. Protein product: CASSPTTGNQPQHF. Full variable domain (missing parts from reference TRBV11-2 and TRBJ1-5): EAGVAQSPRYKIIEKRQSVAFWCNPISGHATLYWYQQILGQGPKLLIQFQNNGVVDDSQLPKDRFSAERLKGVDSTLKIQPAKLEDSAVYLCASSPTTGNQPQHFGDGTRLSIL.

The V gene is TRBV5-1, the J gene TRBJ1-2; D is ambiguous. CDR3 length: 15 residues. Germline lookup yields CDR1 SGHRS and CDR2 YFSETQ. V was clipped by 3 bases and J by 4 bases, with 16 bases between them. The CDR3 region has the DNA TGCGCCAGCAGCTCCTTCCCCTTGGGCAGCTATGGCTACACCTTC. This gives the protein CASSSFPLGSYGYTF.

This clonotype was seen more than once but under ten times. V is TRBV29-1 and J is TRBJ2-7; D is possibly TRBD2 (6 bases). The CDR3 consists of 15 residues. Germline-derived CDR1 and CDR2 are SQVTM and ANQGSEA. With 0 bases removed from V and 1 base from J, the gap between germline ends came to 13 bases. The CDR3 region is CSVEDFAGPSYEQYF. The CDR3 DNA reads TGCAGCGTTGAAGATTTCGCGGGGCCTTCCTACGAGCAGTACTTC.